The text below deals with one TCR beta chain. This clone has ten or more counts. It lacks a known antigen. The record has no base qualities; no much larger clone is one base away. Before undergoing thyroid surgery, none of the patients had been given any kind of treatment. Using T-cell receptor beta sequencing, the researchers looked back retrospectively at clinical samples from patients, gathered between about 2012 and 2019. The receptor library was made with PCR. These reads were obtained on an Illumina HiSeq 4000. The TCR beta-chain CDR3 region of each patient was profiled by high-throughput sequencing. In the authors' own workflow: A classifier to discriminate distant-metastatic papillary thyroid cancer patients was built from CDR3 differences across clinicopathological groups. The Shannon index was used to assess repertoire diversity, and the Morisita-Horn index was used to assess tumor-blood repertoire similarity. The public reads were reanalyzed by TCRdb: fastp trimming at Q25, MiXCR alignment, in-frame beta chains only. TCRdb, rather than the study authors, made the V and J calls. Counted in this sample were some 38,000 clones; approximately 19% of them appeared once. The ten largest account for around 20% of the sample.

From a lookup of the germline V gene, CDR1 and CDR2 are SGHRS and YFSETQ. From the cysteine through the phenylalanine, the CDR3 covers 14 amino acids. Here the CDR3 DNA is all that survives: 42 bases in frame from base 1. The junction shows trimming of 4 bases on V and 10 bases on J, and the gene matches do not reach 3 bases of it. These data originate in a study of metastatic and nonmetastatic thyroid tumors (dated by TCRdb to 2019 to 2021). Study-level background: The researchers compared repertoires between peripheral blood samples and tumor or nodule tissue samples from patients with malignant or benign thyroid disease.

What the work shows at the level of the full study, not this receptor alone: TCR beta diversity was reported as significantly higher in malignant tumors than in benign nodules, in both blood and tumor samples.

Sequencing was performed on blood. This chain is built from TRBV5-1 and TRBJ2-1; 15 central bases correspond to TRBD2. This clonotype was obtained from a female donor with papillary thyroid cancer or a benign thyroid nodule (not recorded which). Some clones in this sample may be carry-over from other donors' samples. The encoded CDR3 is CASSRGLAGGEQFF. The nucleotide sequence is TGCGCCAGCAGCAGAGGACTAGCGGGAGGGGAGCAGTTCTTC.